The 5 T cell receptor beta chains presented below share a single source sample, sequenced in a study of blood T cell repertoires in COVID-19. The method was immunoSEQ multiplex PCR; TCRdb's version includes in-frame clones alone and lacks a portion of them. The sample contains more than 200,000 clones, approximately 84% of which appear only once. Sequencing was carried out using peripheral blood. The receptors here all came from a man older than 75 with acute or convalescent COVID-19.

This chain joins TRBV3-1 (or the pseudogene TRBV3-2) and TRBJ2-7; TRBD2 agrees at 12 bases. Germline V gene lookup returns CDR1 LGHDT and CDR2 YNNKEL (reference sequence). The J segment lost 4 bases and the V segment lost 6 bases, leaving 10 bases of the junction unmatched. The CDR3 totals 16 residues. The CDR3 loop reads CASRPPTSGSVYEQYV. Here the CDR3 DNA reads TGTGCCAGCAGGCCCCCGACTAGCGGGAGTGTTTACGAGCAGTACGTC.

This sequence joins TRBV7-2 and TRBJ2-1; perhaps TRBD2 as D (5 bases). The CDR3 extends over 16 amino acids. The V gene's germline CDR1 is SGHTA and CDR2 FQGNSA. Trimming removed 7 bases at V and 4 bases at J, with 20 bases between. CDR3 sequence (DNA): TGTGCCAGCAAGTCCAAGCGGCAAACGTTATACAATGAGCAGTTCTTC. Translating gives CASKSKRQTLYNEQFF.

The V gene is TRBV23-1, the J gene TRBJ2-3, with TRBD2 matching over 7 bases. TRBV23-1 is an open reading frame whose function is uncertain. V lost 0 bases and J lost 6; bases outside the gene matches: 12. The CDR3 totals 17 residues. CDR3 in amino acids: CASSQSSLAAVGDTQYF. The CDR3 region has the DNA TGCGCCAGCAGTCAATCATCTCTAGCGGCCGTGGGTGATACGCAGTATTTT.

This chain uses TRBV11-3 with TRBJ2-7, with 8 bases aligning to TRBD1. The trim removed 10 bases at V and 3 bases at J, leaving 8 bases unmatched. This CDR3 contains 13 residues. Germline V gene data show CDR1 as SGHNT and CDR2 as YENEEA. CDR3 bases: TGTGCCACGTCCTGGGACAGGTGCTACGAGCAGTACTTC. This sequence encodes CATSWDRCYEQYF.

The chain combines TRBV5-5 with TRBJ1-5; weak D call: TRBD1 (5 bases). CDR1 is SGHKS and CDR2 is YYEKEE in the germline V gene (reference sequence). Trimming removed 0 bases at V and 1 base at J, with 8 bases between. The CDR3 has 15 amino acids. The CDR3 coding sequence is TGTGCCAGCAGCTTGGTCGGGGGGAGCAATCAGCCCCAGCATTTT. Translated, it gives CASSLVGGSNQPQHF.